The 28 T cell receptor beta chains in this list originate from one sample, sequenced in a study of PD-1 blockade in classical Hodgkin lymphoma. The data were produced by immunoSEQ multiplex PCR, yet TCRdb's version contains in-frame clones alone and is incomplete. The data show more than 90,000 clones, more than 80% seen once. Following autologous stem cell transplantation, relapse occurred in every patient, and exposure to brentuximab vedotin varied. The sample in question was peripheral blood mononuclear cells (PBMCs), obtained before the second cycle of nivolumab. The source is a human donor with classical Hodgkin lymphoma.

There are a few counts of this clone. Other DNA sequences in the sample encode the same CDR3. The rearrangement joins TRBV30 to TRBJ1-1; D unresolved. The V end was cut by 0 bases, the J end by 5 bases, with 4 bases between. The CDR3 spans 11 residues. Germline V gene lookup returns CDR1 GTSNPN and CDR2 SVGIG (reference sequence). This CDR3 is CAWSVLTEAFF. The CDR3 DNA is TGTGCCTGGAGTGTACTGACTGAAGCTTTCTTT.

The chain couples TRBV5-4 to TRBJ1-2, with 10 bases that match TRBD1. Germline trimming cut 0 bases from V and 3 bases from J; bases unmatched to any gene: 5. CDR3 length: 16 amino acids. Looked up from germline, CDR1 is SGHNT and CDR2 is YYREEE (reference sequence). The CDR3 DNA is TGTGCCAGCAGCTTGGGAGGGACAGGGGCCTACTATGGCTACACCTTC. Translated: CASSLGGTGAYYGYTF.

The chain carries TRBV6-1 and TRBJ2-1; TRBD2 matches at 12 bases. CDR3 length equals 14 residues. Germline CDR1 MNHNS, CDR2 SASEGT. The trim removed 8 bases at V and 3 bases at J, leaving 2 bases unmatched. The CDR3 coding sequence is TGTGCCAGCCAGACTAGCGGGAGCTACAATGAGCAGTTCTTC. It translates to CASQTSGSYNEQFF.

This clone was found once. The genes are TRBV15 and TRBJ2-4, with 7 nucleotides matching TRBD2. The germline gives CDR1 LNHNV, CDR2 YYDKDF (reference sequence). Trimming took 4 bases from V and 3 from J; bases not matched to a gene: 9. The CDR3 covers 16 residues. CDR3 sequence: CATSTRGAGVKNIQYF. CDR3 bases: TGTGCCACCAGCACCCGTGGGGCGGGAGTCAAAAACATTCAGTACTTC.

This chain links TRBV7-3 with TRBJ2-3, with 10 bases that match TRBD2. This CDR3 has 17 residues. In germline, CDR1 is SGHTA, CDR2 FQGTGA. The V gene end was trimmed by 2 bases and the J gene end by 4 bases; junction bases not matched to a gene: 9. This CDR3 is CASSLFGASGSSDTQYF. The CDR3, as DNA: TGTGCCAGCAGCTTATTCGGAGCTAGCGGGAGTTCAGATACGCAGTATTTT.

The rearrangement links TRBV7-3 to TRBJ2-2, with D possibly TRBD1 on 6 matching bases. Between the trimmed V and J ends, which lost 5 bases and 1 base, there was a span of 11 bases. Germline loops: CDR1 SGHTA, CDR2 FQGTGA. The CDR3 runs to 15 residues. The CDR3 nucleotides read TGTGCCAGCAGCACACAGGGACAGAACACCGGGGAGCTGTTTTTT. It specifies CASSTQGQNTGELFF.

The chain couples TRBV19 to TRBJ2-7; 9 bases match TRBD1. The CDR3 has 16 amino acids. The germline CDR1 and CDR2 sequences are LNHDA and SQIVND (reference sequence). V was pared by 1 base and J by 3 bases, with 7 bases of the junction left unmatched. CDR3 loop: CASSIGEGQGNYEQYF. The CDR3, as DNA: TGTGCCAGTAGTATAGGGGAGGGACAGGGAAACTACGAGCAGTACTTC.

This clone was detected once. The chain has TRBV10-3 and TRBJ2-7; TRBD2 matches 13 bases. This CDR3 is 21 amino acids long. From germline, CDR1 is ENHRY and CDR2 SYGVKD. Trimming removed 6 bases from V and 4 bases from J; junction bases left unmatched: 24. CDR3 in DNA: TGTGCCATCAGAACCGGGACAGGGGGAATTGGCACTAGCGGGAGGGGGTACGAGCAGTACTTC. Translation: CAIRTGTGGIGTSGRGYEQYF.

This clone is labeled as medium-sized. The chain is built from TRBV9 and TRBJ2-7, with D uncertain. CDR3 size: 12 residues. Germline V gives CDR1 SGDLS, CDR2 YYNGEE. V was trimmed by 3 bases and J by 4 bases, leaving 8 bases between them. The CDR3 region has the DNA TGTGCCAGCAGCGCGCAGGAGTACGAGCAGTACTTC. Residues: CASSAQEYEQYF.

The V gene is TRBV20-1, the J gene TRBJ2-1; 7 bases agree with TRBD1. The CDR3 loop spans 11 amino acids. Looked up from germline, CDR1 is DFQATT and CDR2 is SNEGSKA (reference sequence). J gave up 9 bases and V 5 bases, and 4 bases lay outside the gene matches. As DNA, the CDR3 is TGCAGTGCTCGTACAGGGGTTGAGCAGTTCTTC. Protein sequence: CSARTGVEQFF.

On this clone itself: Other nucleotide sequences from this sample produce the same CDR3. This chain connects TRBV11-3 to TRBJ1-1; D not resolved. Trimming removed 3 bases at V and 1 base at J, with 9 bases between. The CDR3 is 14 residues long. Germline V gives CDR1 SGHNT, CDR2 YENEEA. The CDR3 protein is CASSFSGGNTEAFF. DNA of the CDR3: TGTGCCAGCAGCTTCTCCGGTGGGAACACTGAAGCTTTCTTT.

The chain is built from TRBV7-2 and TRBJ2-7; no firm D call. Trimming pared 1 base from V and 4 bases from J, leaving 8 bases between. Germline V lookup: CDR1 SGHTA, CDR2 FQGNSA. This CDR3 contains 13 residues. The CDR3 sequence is CASSLGSRYEQYF. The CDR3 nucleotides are TGTGCCAGCAGCTTAGGTTCACGATACGAGCAGTACTTC.

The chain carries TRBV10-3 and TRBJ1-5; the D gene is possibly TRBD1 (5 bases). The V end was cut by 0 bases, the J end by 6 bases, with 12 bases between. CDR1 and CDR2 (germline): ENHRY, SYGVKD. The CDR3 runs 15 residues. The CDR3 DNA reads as TGTGCCATCAGTGAGTCAGGGGTGGGTAGTCAGCCCCAGCATTTT. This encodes CAISESGVGSQPQHF.

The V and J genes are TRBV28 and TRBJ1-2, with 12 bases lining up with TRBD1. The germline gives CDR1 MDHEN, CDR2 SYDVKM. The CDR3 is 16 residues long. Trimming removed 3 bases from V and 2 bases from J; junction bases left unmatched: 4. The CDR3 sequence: CASSLQGQGANYGYTF. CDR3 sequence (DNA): TGTGCCAGCAGTTTGCAGGGACAGGGGGCAAACTATGGCTACACCTTC.

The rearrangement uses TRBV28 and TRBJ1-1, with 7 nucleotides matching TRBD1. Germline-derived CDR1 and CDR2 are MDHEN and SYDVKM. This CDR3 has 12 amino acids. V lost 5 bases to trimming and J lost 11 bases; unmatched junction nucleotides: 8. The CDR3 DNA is TGTGCCAGCAGTCCCCCGACAGGGTTGGCTTTCTTT. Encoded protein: CASSPPTGLAFF.

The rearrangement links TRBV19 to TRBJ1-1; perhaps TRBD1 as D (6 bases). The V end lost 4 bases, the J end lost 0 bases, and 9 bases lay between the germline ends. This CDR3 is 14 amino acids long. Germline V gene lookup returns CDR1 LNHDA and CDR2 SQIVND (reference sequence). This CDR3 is CASSTGHLNTEAFF. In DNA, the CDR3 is TGTGCCAGTAGTACGGGACACTTGAACACTGAAGCTTTCTTT.

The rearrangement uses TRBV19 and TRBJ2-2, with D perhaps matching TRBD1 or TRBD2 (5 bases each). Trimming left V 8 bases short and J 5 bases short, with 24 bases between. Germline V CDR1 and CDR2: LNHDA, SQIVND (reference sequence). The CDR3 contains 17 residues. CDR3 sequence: CASGHGPGRMQTGELFF. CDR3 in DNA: TGTGCCAGTGGTCATGGCCCGGGACGGATGCAAACCGGGGAGCTGTTTTTT.

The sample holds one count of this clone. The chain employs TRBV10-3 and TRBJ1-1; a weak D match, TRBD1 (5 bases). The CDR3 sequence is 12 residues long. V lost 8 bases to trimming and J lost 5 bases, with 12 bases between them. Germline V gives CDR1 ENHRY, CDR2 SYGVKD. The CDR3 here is CAIRGLGTEAFF. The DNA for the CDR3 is TGTGCCATCCGGGGGTTAGGGACTGAAGCTTTCTTT.

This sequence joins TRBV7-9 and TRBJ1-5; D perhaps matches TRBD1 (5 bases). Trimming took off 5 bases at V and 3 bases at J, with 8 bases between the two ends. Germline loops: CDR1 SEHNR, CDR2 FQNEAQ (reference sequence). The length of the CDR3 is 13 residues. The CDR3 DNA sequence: TGTGCCAGCAGCGGGGGGTTCAATCAGCCCCAGCATTTT. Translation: CASSGGFNQPQHF. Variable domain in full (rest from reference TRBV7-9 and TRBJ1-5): DTGVSQNPRHKITKRGQNVTFRCDPISEHNRLYWYRQTLGQGPEFLTYFQNEAQLEKSRLLSDRFSAERPKGSFSTLEIQRTEQGDSAMYLCASSGGFNQPQHFGDGTRLSIL.

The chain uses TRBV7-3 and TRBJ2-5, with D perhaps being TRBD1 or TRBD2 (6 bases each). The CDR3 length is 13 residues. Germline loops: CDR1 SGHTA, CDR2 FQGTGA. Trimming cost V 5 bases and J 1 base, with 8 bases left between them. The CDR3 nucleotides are TGTGCCAGCAGCAGGGGGGTCCAAGAGACCCAGTACTTC. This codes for CASSRGVQETQYF.

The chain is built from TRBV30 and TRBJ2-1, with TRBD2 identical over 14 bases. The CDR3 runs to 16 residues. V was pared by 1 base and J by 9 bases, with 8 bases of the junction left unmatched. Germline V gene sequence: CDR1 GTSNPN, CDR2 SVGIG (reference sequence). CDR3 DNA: TGTGCCTGGAGTGCGGGACTAGCGGGAGTTGCAGTTGAGCAGTTCTTC. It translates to CAWSAGLAGVAVEQFF.

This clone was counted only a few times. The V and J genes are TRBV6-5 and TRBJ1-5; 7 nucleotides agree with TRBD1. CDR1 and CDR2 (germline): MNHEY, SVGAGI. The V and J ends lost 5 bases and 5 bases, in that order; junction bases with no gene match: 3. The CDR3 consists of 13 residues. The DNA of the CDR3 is TGTGCCAGCAGTGGACAGGATGATCAGCCCCAGCATTTT. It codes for CASSGQDDQPQHF.

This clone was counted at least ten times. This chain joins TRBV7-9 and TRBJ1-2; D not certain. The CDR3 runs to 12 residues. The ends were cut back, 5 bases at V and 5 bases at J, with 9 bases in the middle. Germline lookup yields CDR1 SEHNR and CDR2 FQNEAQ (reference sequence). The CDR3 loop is CASSRSGYGYTF. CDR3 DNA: TGTGCCAGCAGCCGTTCGGGGTATGGCTACACCTTC.

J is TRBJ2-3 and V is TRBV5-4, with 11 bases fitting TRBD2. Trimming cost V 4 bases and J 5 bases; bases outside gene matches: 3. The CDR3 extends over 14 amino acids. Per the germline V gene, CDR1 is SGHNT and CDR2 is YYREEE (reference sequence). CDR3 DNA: TGTGCCAGCAGCCCTGGACTAGCGGGAGATACGCAGTATTTT. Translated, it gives CASSPGLAGDTQYF.

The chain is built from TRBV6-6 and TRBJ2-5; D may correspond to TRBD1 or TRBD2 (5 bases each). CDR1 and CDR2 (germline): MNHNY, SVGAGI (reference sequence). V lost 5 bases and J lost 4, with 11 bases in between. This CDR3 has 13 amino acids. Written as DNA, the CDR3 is TGTGCCAGCAGTGGTACCGGGGCAGAGACCCAGTACTTC. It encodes CASSGTGAETQYF.

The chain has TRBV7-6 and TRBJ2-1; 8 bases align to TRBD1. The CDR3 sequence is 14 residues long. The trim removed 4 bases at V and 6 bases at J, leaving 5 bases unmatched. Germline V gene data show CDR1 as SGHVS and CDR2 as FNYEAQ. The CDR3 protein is CASSSTGTGNEQFF. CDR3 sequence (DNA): TGTGCCAGCAGCTCGACCGGGACAGGCAATGAGCAGTTCTTC.

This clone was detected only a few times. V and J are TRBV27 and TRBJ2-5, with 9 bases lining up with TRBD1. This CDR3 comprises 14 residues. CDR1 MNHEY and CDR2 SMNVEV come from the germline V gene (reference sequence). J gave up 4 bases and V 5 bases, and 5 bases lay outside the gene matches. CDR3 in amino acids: CASSLTGGGETQYF. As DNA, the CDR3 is TGTGCCAGCAGTCTGACAGGGGGGGGAGAGACCCAGTACTTC.

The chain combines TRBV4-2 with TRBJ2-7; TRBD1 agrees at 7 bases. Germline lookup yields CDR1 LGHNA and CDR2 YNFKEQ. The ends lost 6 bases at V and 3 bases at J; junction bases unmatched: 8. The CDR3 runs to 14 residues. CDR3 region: CASRDNRGSYEQYF. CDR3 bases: TGTGCCAGCAGGGACAACAGGGGAAGCTACGAGCAGTACTTC.